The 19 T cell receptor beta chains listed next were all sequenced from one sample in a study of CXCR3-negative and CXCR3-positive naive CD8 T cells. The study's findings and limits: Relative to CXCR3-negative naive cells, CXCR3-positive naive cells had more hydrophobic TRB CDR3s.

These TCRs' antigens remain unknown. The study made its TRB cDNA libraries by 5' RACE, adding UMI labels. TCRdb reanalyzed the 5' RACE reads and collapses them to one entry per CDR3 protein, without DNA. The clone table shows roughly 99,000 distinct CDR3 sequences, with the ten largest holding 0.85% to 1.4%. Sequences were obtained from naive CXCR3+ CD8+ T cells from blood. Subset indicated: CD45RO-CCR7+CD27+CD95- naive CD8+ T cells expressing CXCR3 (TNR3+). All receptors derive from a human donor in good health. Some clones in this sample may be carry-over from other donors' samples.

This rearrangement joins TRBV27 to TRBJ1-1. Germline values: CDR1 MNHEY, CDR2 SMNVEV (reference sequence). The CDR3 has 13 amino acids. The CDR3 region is CASSLGGVAEAFF.

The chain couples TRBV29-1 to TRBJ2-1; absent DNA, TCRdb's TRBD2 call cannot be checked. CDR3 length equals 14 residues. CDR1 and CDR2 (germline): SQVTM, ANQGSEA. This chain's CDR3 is CSVEIAGAYNEQFF.

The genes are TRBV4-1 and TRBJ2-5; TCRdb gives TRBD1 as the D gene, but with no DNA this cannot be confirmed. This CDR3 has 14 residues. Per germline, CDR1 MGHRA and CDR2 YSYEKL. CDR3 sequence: CASSQVGTGETQYF.

The chain's CDR3 is CASSHRDRAYEQYF. The gene calls are TRBV7-9 and TRBJ2-7; without DNA, the TCRdb call of TRBD1 cannot be checked. This CDR3 has 14 amino acids. In germline, CDR1 is SEHNR, CDR2 FQNEAQ (reference sequence).

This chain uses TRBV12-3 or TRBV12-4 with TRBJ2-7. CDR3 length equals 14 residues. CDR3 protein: CASSFPDRGGEQYF.

CDR3: CASSQDRSVIYGYTF. J is TRBJ1-2 and V is TRBV4-3. The CDR3 consists of 15 residues. From germline, CDR1 is LGHNA and CDR2 YSLEER.

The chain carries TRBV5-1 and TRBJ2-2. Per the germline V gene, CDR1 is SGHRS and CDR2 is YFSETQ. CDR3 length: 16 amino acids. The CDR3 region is CASSFESLTNTGELFF.

This chain's CDR3 is CASSLNTYNEQFF. The chain joins TRBV7-3 to TRBJ2-1. There are 13 residues in the CDR3. Looked up from germline, CDR1 is SGHTA and CDR2 is FQGTGA.

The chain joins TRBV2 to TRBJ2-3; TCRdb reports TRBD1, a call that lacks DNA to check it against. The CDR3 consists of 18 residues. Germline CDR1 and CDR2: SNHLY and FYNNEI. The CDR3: CASDTEGGAQPRTDTQYF.

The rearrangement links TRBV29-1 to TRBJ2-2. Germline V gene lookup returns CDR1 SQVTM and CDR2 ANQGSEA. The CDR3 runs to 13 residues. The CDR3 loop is CSVETTRTGELFF.

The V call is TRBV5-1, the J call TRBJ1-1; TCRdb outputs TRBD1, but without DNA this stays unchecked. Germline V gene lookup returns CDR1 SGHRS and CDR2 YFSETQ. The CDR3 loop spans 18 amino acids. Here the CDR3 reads CASSLAGTGRIMNTEAFF.

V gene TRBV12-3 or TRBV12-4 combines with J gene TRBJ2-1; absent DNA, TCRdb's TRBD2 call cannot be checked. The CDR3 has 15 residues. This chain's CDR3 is CASSSHSGGFYEQFF.

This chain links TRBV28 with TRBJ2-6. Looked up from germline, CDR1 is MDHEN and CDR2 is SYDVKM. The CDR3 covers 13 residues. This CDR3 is CASRISGANVLTF.

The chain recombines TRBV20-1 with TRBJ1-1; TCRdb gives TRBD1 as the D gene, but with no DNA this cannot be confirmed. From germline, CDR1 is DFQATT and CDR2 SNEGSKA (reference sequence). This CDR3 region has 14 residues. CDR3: CSASPPDRNTEAFF.

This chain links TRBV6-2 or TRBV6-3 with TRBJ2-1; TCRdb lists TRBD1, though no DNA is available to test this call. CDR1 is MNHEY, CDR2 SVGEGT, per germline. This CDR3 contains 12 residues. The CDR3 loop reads CASETGNNEQFF.

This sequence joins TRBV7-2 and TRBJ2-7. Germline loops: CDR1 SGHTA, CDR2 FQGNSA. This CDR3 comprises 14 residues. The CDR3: CASSLVDTSYEQYF.

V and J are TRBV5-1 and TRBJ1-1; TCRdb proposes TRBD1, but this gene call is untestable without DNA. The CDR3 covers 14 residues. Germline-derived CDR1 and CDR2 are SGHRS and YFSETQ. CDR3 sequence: CASSDRGTATEAFF.

The CDR3 is CSATGLASSYNEQFF. This rearrangement joins TRBV20-1 to TRBJ2-1. Germline-derived CDR1 and CDR2 are DFQATT and SNEGSKA (reference sequence). The CDR3 runs to 15 residues.

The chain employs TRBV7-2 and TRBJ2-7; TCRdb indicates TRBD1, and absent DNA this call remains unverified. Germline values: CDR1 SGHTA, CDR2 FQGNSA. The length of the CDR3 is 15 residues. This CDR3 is CASSSPGQGTYEQYF. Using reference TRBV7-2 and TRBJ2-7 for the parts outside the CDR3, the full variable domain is GAGVSQSPSNKVTEKGKDVELRCDPISGHTALYWYRQSLGQGLEFLIYFQGNSAPDKSGLPSDRFSAERTGGSVSTLTIQRTQQEDSAVYLCASSSPGQGTYEQYFGPGTRLTVT.